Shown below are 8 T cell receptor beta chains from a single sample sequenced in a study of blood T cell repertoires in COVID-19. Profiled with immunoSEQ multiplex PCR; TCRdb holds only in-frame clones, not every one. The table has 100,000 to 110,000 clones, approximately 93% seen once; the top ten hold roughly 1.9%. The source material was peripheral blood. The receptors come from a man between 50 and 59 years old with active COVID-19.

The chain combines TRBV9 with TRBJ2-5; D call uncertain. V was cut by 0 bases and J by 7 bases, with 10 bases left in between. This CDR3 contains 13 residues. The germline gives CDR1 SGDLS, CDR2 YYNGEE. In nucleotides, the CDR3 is TGTGCCAGCAGCGTAGGTACAGAAGGGACCCAGTACTTC. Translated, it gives CASSVGTEGTQYF.

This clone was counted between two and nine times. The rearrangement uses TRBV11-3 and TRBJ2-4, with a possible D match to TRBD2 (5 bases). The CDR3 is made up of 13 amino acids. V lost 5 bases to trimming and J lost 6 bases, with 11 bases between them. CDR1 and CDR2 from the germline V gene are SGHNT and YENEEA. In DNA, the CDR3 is TGTGCCAGCAGCCCCGGGGAACGAAACATTCAGTACTTC. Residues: CASSPGERNIQYF.

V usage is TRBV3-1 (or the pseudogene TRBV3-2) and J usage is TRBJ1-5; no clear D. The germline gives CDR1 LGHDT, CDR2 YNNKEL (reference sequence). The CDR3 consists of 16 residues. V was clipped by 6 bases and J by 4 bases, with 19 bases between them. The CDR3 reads CASSHGGRLLNQPQHF. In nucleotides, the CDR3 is TGTGCCAGCAGTCACGGCGGGAGGCTGCTGAATCAGCCCCAGCATTTT.

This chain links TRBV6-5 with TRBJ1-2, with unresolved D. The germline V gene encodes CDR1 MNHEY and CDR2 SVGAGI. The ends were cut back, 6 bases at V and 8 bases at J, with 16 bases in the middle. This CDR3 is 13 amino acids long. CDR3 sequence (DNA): TGTGCCAGCAGGGCGGGTTCCTCGGGGGGCTACACCTTC. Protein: CASRAGSSGGYTF.

Written as DNA, the CDR3 is TGCGCCAGCAGCCAAGACAGGCAGGGGTCGAGCTCTGGAAACACCATATATTTT. Protein sequence: CASSQDRQGSSSGNTIYF. The gene calls are TRBV4-1 and TRBJ1-3; possibly TRBD1 for D (6 bases). The CDR3 extends over 18 amino acids. Trimming took off 0 bases at V and 0 bases at J, with 15 bases between the two ends. Germline CDR1 reads MGHRA; CDR2 reads YSYEKL.

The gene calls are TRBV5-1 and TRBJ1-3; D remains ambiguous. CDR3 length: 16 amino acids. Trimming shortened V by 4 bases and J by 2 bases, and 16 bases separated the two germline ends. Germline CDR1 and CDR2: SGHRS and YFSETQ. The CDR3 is CASSHGDTGAGNTIYF. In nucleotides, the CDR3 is TGCGCCAGCAGCCACGGTGATACGGGAGCTGGAAACACCATATATTTT.

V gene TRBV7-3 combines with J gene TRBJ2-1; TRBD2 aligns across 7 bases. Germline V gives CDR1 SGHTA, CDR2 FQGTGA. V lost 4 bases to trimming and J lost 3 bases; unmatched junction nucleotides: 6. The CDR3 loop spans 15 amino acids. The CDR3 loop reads CASSSSGTNYNEQFF. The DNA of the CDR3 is TGTGCCAGCAGCTCCTCCGGGACTAACTACAATGAGCAGTTCTTC.

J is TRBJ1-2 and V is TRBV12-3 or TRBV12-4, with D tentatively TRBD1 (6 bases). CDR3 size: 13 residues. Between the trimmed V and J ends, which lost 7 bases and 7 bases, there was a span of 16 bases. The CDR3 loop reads CASIKQGVSGYTF. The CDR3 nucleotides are TGTGCCAGCATCAAACAGGGCGTTAGTGGCTACACCTTC.